Below are 21 T cell receptor beta chains sequenced from a single sample in a study of T cells in Graves' hyperthyroidism and ophthalmopathy. Amplification yielded TCR beta CDR3 regions, with RNA transcripts as the source. A set of HTBI primers served as the primers for a first-round RT-PCR of the TCR CDR3. TCRdb recomputed calls from the multiplex PCR reads with MiXCR, one row per CDR3 protein. Of around 520,000 distinct CDR3 sequences listed, approximately 14% were seen once; the top ten hold 15% to 20%. What was sequenced was blood. The receptors stem from a woman under 30 with Graves' hyperthyroidism.

This clonotype was seen ten or more times. This sequence joins TRBV7-9 and TRBJ2-1; 11 nucleotides line up with TRBD2. The CDR3 totals 14 residues. Germline V CDR1 and CDR2: SEHNR, FQNEAQ (reference sequence). V was pared by 3 bases and J by 7 bases, with 2 bases of the junction left unmatched. The CDR3 spells CASSFRTSGNEQFF. The DNA of the CDR3 is TGTGCCAGCAGCTTTAGGACTAGCGGGAATGAGCAGTTCTTC.

This chain links TRBV30 with TRBJ2-2; tentative D call: TRBD1 (5 bases). The germline V gene has CDR1 GTSNPN and CDR2 SVGIG (reference sequence). Trimming removed 1 base at V and 7 bases at J, with 13 bases between. The CDR3 covers 14 residues. DNA of the CDR3: TGTGCCTGGAGTGGTCAGGGTAGGCTCGGGGAGCTGTTTTTT. Its protein is CAWSGQGRLGELFF.

This clonotype was observed many times. The V call is TRBV19, the J call TRBJ1-4; no reliable D call. V lost 7 bases, J lost 8 bases, and 20 bases lay in between. Germline V gene data show CDR1 as LNHDA and CDR2 as SQIVND (reference sequence). CDR3 size: 15 residues. The CDR3 bases are TGTGCCAGTACTAACAAGGGAGGGAGTCCGGAAAAACTGTTTTTT. It specifies CASTNKGGSPEKLFF.

Many counts were recorded for this clonotype. The CDR3 sequence: CASSDGLRLAGDVGELFF. CDR3 DNA sequence: TGTGCCAGCAGTGACGGATTACGACTAGCGGGGGACGTTGGGGAGCTGTTTTTT. This chain links TRBV2 with TRBJ2-2; TRBD2 matches at 12 bases. The CDR3 length is 18 residues. J was trimmed by 8 bases and V by 3 bases; bases with no gene match: 13. Germline-derived CDR1 and CDR2 are SNHLY and FYNNEI.

This clonotype appeared many times. The rearrangement links TRBV12-5 to TRBJ1-5, with no clear D. Trimming removed 1 base from V and 6 bases from J, with 16 bases in between. Germline V gene lookup returns CDR1 LGHNT and CDR2 FRNRAP. The CDR3 loop spans 16 amino acids. In DNA, the CDR3 is TGTGCTAGTGGTTTGGCAGAGGGCGGCAGGCCTCAGCCCCAGCATTTT. Its protein product is CASGLAEGGRPQPQHF.

This chain uses TRBV6-5 with TRBJ1-4, with unresolved D. The CDR3 totals 15 residues. Trimming took off 0 bases at V and 4 bases at J, with 9 bases between the two ends. The germline gives CDR1 MNHEY, CDR2 SVGAGI. CDR3: CASSYSRQINEKLFF. DNA of the CDR3: TGTGCCAGCAGTTACTCGAGGCAGATTAATGAAAAACTGTTTTTT.

V is TRBV20-1 and J is TRBJ2-7; tentatively, D is TRBD1 or TRBD2 (5 bases each). This CDR3 comprises 13 residues. Germline V gene sequence: CDR1 DFQATT, CDR2 SNEGSKA (reference sequence). Trimming took 4 bases from V and 4 from J, leaving 14 bases between them. The CDR3: CSANWDLPYEQYV. The CDR3 DNA reads TGCAGTGCTAATTGGGACCTCCCTTACGAGCAGTACGTC.

This clonotype was detected many times. The CDR3 nucleotides read TGTGCCAGCAGTTACACTAGCGGGAGTAAGAGGGAGACCCAGTACTTC. This encodes CASSYTSGSKRETQYF. The chain is built from TRBV6-5 and TRBJ2-5; 11 bases are shared with TRBD2. V shed 2 bases, J shed 5 bases, and the junction held 7 bases outside the gene matches. Germline lookup yields CDR1 MNHEY and CDR2 SVGAGI. This CDR3 is built from 16 residues.

This clonotype was observed a few times. The chain links TRBV9 to TRBJ2-1, with D possibly called TRBD1 or TRBD2 (5 bases each). Germline V gives CDR1 SGDLS, CDR2 YYNGEE. Trimming removed 3 bases at V and 13 bases at J, with 17 bases between. The CDR3 is made up of 13 amino acids. As DNA, the CDR3 is TGTGCCAGCAGCGGGGACGTAGCTTTGGGCCAGTTCTTC. Translating gives CASSGDVALGQFF.

This clonotype has ten or more counts. The germline gene is not matched at one end of the junction; a read error may be the cause. This rearrangement joins TRBV9 to TRBJ2-2; TRBD2 aligns across 7 bases. Germline CDR1 reads SGDLS; CDR2 reads YYNGEE. The CDR3 runs to 17 residues. CDR3 protein: CASSVGWLAVNTGKLFF. Written as DNA, the CDR3 is TGTGCCAGCAGCGTAGGTTGGCTAGCGGTGAACACCGGGAAGCTGTTTTTT.

There are a few counts of this clonotype. This chain connects TRBV12-3 or TRBV12-4 to TRBJ1-2; no clear D. Trimming pared 4 bases from V and 4 bases from J, leaving 16 bases between. This CDR3 contains 15 residues. The CDR3 protein is CASSSPGYRLYGYTF. DNA of the CDR3: TGTGCCAGCAGTTCCCCCGGGTATCGGCTCTATGGCTACACCTTC.

The rearrangement joins TRBV19 to TRBJ1-1; no reliable D call. V gave up 6 bases and J gave up 0 bases, with 17 bases separating them. CDR1 and CDR2 (germline): LNHDA, SQIVND (reference sequence). This CDR3 has 16 amino acids. CDR3 bases: TGTGCCAGTAGCCCCGCCGGCAGTCTCATGAACACTGAAGCTTTCTTT. Encoded protein: CASSPAGSLMNTEAFF.

Ten or more counts support this clonotype. V usage is TRBV6-1 and J usage is TRBJ2-1, with D possibly being TRBD1 or TRBD2 (5 bases each). The CDR3 consists of 13 residues. Germline assignment: CDR1 MNHNS and CDR2 SASEGT. The germline V and J ends were trimmed by 8 bases and 7 bases, with 15 bases remaining between them. CDR3 nucleotides: TGTGCCAGCTTGGGGGAGCGGTTGAATGAGCAGTTCTTC. This translates into CASLGERLNEQFF.

The gene calls are TRBV20-1 and TRBJ1-2; perhaps TRBD1 as D (6 bases). The CDR3 has 15 residues. Germline V lookup: CDR1 DFQATT, CDR2 SNEGSKA (reference sequence). V gave up 2 bases and J gave up 7 bases, with 20 bases separating them. CDR3 nucleotides: TGCAGTGCTAGATCCGGGGAACAGGGAAAGGGTGGCTACACCTTC. Its translation is CSARSGEQGKGGYTF.

The J gene is TRBJ2-4, the V gene TRBV7-2; no firm D call. Germline V lookup: CDR1 SGHTA, CDR2 FQGNSA. Between the trimmed V and J ends, which lost 5 bases and 1 base, there was a span of 15 bases. CDR3 length: 16 residues. The CDR3: CASSENSVGAKNIQYF. CDR3 nucleotide sequence: TGTGCCAGCAGCGAGAACTCAGTGGGTGCCAAAAACATTCAGTACTTC.

Comment on this clonotype: The CDR3 end shows no conserved phenylalanine or tryptophan, and so a read error is likely. V gene TRBV20-1 combines with J gene TRBJ1-2; TRBD1 agrees at 9 bases. Germline V CDR1 and CDR2: DFQATT, SNEGSKA (reference sequence). CDR3 length: 15 amino acids. V was clipped by 5 bases and J by 4 bases; unmatched bases: 11. The CDR3, as DNA: TGCAGTGCTGAAGGGACAGGGTTGATTAGCTATGGCTACACCCTC. Translated: CSAEGTGLISYGYTL.

The sample holds many counts of this clonotype. The chain recombines TRBV20-1 with TRBJ2-5; 7 bases are a match to TRBD2. V lost 0 bases, J lost 2 bases, and 9 bases stayed unmatched. The germline gives CDR1 DFQATT, CDR2 SNEGSKA (reference sequence). CDR3 length: 16 amino acids. The CDR3: CSARDDSGPIQETQYF. In DNA form, the CDR3 reads TGCAGTGCTAGAGATGATAGCGGGCCGATTCAAGAGACCCAGTACTTC.

The chain combines TRBV4-1 with TRBJ2-7; possible D gene TRBD1, 5 bases. Trimming took 4 bases from V and 2 from J, leaving 18 bases between them. Germline values: CDR1 MGHRA, CDR2 YSYEKL. The CDR3 spans 16 residues. DNA of the CDR3: TGCGCCAGCAGCCCGACCGTCCGGACACTCGCCTACGAGCAGTACTTC. This codes for CASSPTVRTLAYEQYF.

This clonotype was observed a few times. DNA of the CDR3: TGTGCCAGCAGTTACGCCGGACTAGCGGGAGGGGGGGAGCAGTTCTTC. It specifies CASSYAGLAGGGEQFF. The chain carries TRBV6-6 and TRBJ2-1; 15 bases fit TRBD2. J lost 10 bases, V lost 2 bases, and 6 bases had no gene match. The germline V gene has CDR1 MNHNY and CDR2 SVGAGI (reference sequence). CDR3 length: 16 amino acids.

This clonotype showed up just a few times. V and J are TRBV29-1 and TRBJ1-2, with D possibly being TRBD1 (5 bases). This CDR3 comprises 14 residues. The germline CDR1 and CDR2 sequences are SQVTM and ANQGSEA. The ends were cut back, 4 bases at V and 1 base at J, with 13 bases in the middle. CDR3 protein: CSVGDGTINYGYTF. CDR3 bases: TGCAGCGTTGGCGATGGGACCATTAACTATGGCTACACCTTC.

This clonotype occurred a few times. The CDR3 protein is CSARDDTGELFF. CDR3 nucleotide sequence: TGCAGTGCTAGGGATGACACCGGGGAGCTGTTTTTT. The rearrangement uses TRBV20-1 and TRBJ2-2; D uncertain. Germline V gene sequence: CDR1 DFQATT, CDR2 SNEGSKA (reference sequence). V was pared by 3 bases and J by 3 bases, with 5 bases between. This CDR3 comprises 12 residues.